Listed below are T cell receptor beta chains from one sample, sequenced in a study of T-cell memory formation after mild COVID-19. Via MiXCR, TCRdb re-called the 5' RACE reads, giving one row per CDR3 protein. The sample carries 250,000 to 300,000 distinct CDR3 sequences, 8% to 9% recorded once. Material: PBMCs or a T cell subset sorted from them (not recorded which). These receptors were obtained from a young man who had mild COVID-19 (a few samples of this study predate the infection). Cell type and time point are not known. The CDR3 runs from the conserved cysteine through the conserved F or W. Each record gives: clone size, D gene, V gene, J gene, CDR3 DNA, CDR3 protein. A D gene is named only where the DNA matches it firmly. Clone size is not always given. Where it is, it says once, few, many or a class for expanded clones.

>-|-|TRBV6-5|TRBJ1-2
TGTGCCAGCAGTTACTCATCCTCAGGGTTAGGTGGCTACACCTTC
CASSYSSSGLGGYTF
>few|TRBD2|TRBV24-1|TRBJ2-2
TGTGCCACCGCGGATGGCGGGGGGGCGCTTTCCCACGGGGAGCTGTTTTTT
CATADGGGALSHGELFF
>-|TRBD2|TRBV7-2|TRBJ2-3
TGTGCCAGCAGCTTAGGGTTATCTAGCGGGGAAACAGATACGCAGTATTTT
CASSLGLSSGETDTQYF
>few|-|TRBV4-1|TRBJ1-4
TGCGCCAGCAGCCTTTCGTACAGGGACTATGAAAAACTGTTTTTT
CASSLSYRDYEKLFF
>few|TRBD1|TRBV4-1|TRBJ2-2
TGCGCCAGCAGTTTAGCGGACAGGGGCGCGAACACCGGGGAGCTGTTTTTT
CASSLADRGANTGELFF
>-|TRBD2|TRBV15|TRBJ2-1
TGTGCCACCAGCAGAGAGAAGGGCGGGGGGGCCGACAATGAGCAGTTCTTC
CATSREKGGGADNEQFF
>-|-|TRBV7-9|TRBJ1-1
TGTGCCAGCAGCTGGGCCGAGGGACAAAGGGCTTTCTTT
CASSWAEGQRAFF
>few|TRBD1|TRBV6-5|TRBJ1-2
TGTGCCAGCAGCGCCACGGGACAGGGCTTTTATGGCTACACCTTC
CASSATGQGFYGYTF
>few|-|TRBV6-1|TRBJ1-2
TGTGCCAGCACCCCGAGAGGGGGAAACTATGGCTACACCTTC
CASTPRGGNYGYTF
>-|TRBD2|TRBV5-1|TRBJ2-1
TGCGCCAGCAGCTTGGCCATAGCGGGGGGGAACAATGAGCAGTTCTTC
CASSLAIAGGNNEQFF
>few|-|TRBV3-1|TRBJ1-1
TGTGCCAGCTTTAGTGATCGGGGCACTGAAGCTTTCTTT
CASFSDRGTEAFF
>-|-|TRBV7-9|TRBJ2-3
TGTGCCAGCAGCCAAAGGGTTTCAGATACGCAGTATTTT
CASSQRVSDTQYF
>-|-|TRBV20-1|TRBJ2-7
TGCAGTGCAGACGAAGGGAGCTCCTACGAGCAGTACTTC
CSADEGSSYEQYF
>-|-|TRBV4-3|TRBJ2-1
TGCGCCAGCAGCCTGGGGCCGGAGAATGAGCAGTTCTTC
CASSLGPENEQFF
>-|TRBD1|TRBV12-3/TRBV12-4|TRBJ2-5
TGTGCCAGCAGAGACAGGGGGCAAGAGACCCAGTACTTC
CASRDRGQETQYF
>-|-|TRBV20-1|TRBJ1-4
TGCAGTGCTCCAACCCGGCAGCACCGTGCTGAAAAACTGTTTTTT
CSAPTRQHRAEKLFF
>-|-|TRBV5-5|TRBJ1-2
TGTGCCAGCAGCTCTAAAACGCTGGCGGAGCGAGACAACTATGGCTACACCTTC
CASSSKTLAERDNYGYTF
>-|TRBD1|TRBV10-3|TRBJ2-1
TGTGCCATCAACACTGGGACAGGGAACAATGAGCAGTTCTTC
CAINTGTGNNEQFF
>-|TRBD1|TRBV5-5|TRBJ1-1
TGTGCCAGCAGCCCCGGACAGGGTGAAGCTTTCTTT
CASSPGQGEAFF
>-|TRBD2|TRBV10-3|TRBJ2-1
TGTGCCATCAGTTACCTAGCGGGGGCCTTCAATGAGCAGTTCTTC
CAISYLAGAFNEQFF
>few|TRBD2|TRBV12-3/TRBV12-4|TRBJ2-3
TGTGCCACCCTGACTAGCGGGGATACGCAGTATTTT
CATLTSGDTQYF
>few|TRBD1|TRBV6-2/TRBV6-3|TRBJ2-7
TGTGCCAGCAGTCGTTCGGGACAGGCATTCTACGAGCAGTACTTC
CASSRSGQAFYEQYF
>many|TRBD1|TRBV20-1|TRBJ1-5
TGCAGTGCCCCAGGACAGGCCAATCAGCCCCAGCATTTT
CSAPGQANQPQHF
>-|-|TRBV28|TRBJ1-1
TGTGCCAGCATTAATCTGTTGTGGGCTGAAGCTTTCTTT
CASINLLWAEAFF
>-|-|TRBV15|TRBJ2-5
TGTGCCACCAGCAGAGTGAGTGGAGGGGCCCAGACCCAGTACTTC
CATSRVSGGAQTQYF
>-|TRBD2|TRBV7-2|TRBJ2-3
TGTGCCAGCAGCTTTAGCGGGACCCGCACAGATACGCAGTATTTT
CASSFSGTRTDTQYF
>few|-|TRBV7-9|TRBJ2-5
TGTGCCAGTGGGGCGGAGACCCAGTACTTC
CASGAETQYF
>few|TRBD2|TRBV20-1|TRBJ2-3
TGCAGTGCTAGTCCTTTTAGCGGGGGGCGCACAGATACGCAGTATTTT
CSASPFSGGRTDTQYF
>-|-|TRBV4-2|TRBJ1-1
TGTGCCAGCAGCCAACGCCAAGCCTCGAACACTGAAGCTTTCTTT
CASSQRQASNTEAFF
>-|TRBD2|TRBV5-1|TRBJ2-1
TGCGCCAGCACCTCGGGACTAGCGGGGGGAAGCTCCTACAATGAGCAGTTCTTC
CASTSGLAGGSSYNEQFF
>many|TRBD1|TRBV9|TRBJ1-4
TGTGCCAGCAGCGATCGAACAGGGGTCGGTAATGAAAAACTGTTTTTT
CASSDRTGVGNEKLFF
>-|-|TRBV6-5|TRBJ1-1
TGTGCCAGCAGTTACGGGAAGAACACTGAAGCTTTCTTT
CASSYGKNTEAFF
>many|-|TRBV11-2|TRBJ1-1
TGTGCCAGCAGCTCCTGGCGGGGCCGAGGGACTGAAGCTTTCTTT
CASSSWRGRGTEAFF
>few|-|TRBV5-1|TRBJ1-2
TGCGCCAGCAGCTTGTTATCAAGTCTTGGCTACACCTTC
CASSLLSSLGYTF
>few|-|TRBV10-3|TRBJ1-2
TGTGCCTCGCAACAGGGCCTTGGGGAGGGCTACACCTTC
CASQQGLGEGYTF
>-|TRBD1|TRBV7-2|TRBJ2-7
TGTGCCAGCAGTCCGACAGGGGGGCGCGGCTACGAGCAGTACTTC
CASSPTGGRGYEQYF
>many|TRBD2|TRBV7-2|TRBJ2-3
TGTGCCAGCAGCCCAACCCGCCGTCCGGGACTAGCCTCCCTTTTT
CASSPTRRPGLASLF
>-|-|TRBV20-1|TRBJ1-1
TGCAGTGATAGAGATACGAAGGTTTTGACTGAAGCTTTCTTT
CSDRDTKVLTEAFF
>many|-|TRBV10-1|TRBJ2-2
TGCGCCAGCTTGGATACCGGGGAGCTGTTTTTT
CASLDTGELFF
>-|-|TRBV7-9|TRBJ1-2
TGTGCCAGCAGCCCGGACGATCGATATGGCTACACCTTC
CASSPDDRYGYTF
>many|TRBD1|TRBV12-3/TRBV12-4|TRBJ1-5
TGTGCCAGCAGTGTACAGGGGGGCAATCAGCCCCAGCATTTT
CASSVQGGNQPQHF